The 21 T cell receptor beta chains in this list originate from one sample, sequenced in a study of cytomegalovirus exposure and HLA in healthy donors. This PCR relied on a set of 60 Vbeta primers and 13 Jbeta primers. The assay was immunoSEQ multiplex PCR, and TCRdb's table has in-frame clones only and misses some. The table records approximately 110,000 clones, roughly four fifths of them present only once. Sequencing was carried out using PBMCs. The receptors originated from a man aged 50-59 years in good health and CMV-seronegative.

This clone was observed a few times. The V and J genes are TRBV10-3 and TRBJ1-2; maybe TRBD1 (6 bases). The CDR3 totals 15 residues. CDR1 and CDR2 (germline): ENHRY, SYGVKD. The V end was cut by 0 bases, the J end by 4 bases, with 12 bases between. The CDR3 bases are TGTGCCATCAGTGAGTCGAACTCAGGGGTCTATGGCTACACCTTC. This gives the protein CAISESNSGVYGYTF.

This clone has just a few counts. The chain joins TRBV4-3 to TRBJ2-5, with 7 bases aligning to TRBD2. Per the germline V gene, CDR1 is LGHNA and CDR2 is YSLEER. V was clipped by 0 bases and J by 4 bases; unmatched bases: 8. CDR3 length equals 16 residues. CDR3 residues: CASSQDLYGGGETQYF. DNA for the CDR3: TGCGCCAGCAGCCAAGATCTTTATGGGGGGGGAGAGACCCAGTACTTC.

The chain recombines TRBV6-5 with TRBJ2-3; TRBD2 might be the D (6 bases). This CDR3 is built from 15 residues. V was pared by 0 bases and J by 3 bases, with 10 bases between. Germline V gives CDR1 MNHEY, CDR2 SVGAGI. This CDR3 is CASSYSPSVTDTQYF. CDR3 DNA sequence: TGTGCCAGCAGTTACTCCCCTAGCGTAACAGATACGCAGTATTTT.

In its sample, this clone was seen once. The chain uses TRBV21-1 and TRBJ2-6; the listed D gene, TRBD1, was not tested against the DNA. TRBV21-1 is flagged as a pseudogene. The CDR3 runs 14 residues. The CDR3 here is CASSPQQGANVLTF. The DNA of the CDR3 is TGTGCCAGCAGCCCGCAACAGGGGGCCAACGTCCTGACTTTC.

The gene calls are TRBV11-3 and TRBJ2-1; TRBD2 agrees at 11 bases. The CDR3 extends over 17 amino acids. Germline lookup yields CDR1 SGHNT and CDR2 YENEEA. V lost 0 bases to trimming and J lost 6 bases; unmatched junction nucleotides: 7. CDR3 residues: CASSLDPPSGGSNEQFF. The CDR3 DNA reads TGTGCCAGCAGCTTAGATCCCCCTAGCGGGGGGAGCAATGAGCAGTTCTTC.

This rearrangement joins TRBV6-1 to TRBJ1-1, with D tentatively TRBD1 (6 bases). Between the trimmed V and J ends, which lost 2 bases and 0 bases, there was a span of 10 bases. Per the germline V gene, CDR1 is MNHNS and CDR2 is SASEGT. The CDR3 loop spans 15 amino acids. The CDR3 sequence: CASSEQGKVNTEAFF. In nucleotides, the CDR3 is TGTGCCAGCAGTGAACAGGGGAAAGTGAACACTGAAGCTTTCTTT.

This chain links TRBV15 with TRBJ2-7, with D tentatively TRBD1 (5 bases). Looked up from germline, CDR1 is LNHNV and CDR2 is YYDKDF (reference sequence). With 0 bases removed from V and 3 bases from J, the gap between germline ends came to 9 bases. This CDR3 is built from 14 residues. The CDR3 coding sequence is TGTGCCACCAGCAGAGAAGGGGTCGGCTACGAGCAGTACTTC. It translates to CATSREGVGYEQYF. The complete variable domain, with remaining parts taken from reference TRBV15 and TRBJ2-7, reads DAMVIQNPRYQVTQFGKPVTLSCSQTLNHNVMYWYQQKSSQAPKLLFHYYDKDFNNEADTPDNFQSRRPNTSFCFLDIRSPGLGDTAMYLCATSREGVGYEQYFGPGTRLTVT.

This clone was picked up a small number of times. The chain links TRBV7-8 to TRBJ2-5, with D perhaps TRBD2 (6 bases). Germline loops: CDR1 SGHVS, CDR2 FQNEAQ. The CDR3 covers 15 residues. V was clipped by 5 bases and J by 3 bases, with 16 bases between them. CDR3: CASSTRAGPEETQYF. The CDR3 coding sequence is TGTGCCAGCAGCACCCGAGCGGGCCCTGAAGAGACCCAGTACTTC.

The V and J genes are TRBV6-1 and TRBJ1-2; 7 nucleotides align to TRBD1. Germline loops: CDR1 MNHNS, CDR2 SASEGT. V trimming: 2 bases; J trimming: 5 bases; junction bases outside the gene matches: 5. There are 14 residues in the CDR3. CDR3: CASSEIGRGYGYTF. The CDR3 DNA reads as TGTGCCAGCAGTGAAATAGGCAGGGGGTATGGCTACACCTTC.

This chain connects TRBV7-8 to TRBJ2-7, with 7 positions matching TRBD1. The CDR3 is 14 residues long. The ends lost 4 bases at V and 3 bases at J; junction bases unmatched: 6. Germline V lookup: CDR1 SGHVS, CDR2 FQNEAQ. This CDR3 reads CASSSPWDSYEQYV. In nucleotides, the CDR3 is TGTGCCAGCAGCTCCCCGTGGGACAGCTACGAGCAGTACGTC.

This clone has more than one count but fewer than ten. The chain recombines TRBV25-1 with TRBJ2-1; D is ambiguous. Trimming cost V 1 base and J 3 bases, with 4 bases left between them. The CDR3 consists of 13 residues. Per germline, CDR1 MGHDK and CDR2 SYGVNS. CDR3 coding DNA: TGTGCCAGCAGTGAATTTCTCTACAATGAGCAGTTCTTC. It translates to CASSEFLYNEQFF.

The CDR3 nucleotides are TGTGCCAGCAGCCTTCGGTCGGGAGAAGCTTTCTTT. Protein sequence: CASSLRSGEAFF. The V call is TRBV6-1, the J call TRBJ1-1, with D hard to call. The CDR3 contains 12 residues. Germline loops: CDR1 MNHNS, CDR2 SASEGT. V was trimmed by 6 bases and J by 8 bases, leaving 13 bases between them.

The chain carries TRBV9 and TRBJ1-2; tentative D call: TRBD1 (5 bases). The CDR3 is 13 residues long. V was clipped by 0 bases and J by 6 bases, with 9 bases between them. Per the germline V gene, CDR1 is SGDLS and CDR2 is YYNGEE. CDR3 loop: CASSVGVGDGYTF. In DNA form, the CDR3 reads TGTGCCAGCAGCGTAGGGGTAGGGGATGGCTACACCTTC.

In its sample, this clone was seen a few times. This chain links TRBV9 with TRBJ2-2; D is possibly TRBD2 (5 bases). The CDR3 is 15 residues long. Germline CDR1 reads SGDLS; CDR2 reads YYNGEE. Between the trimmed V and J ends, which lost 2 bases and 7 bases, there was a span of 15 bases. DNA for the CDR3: TGTGCCAGCAGCGTCTCGGGATACTTTGGCGGGGAGCTGTTTTTT. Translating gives CASSVSGYFGGELFF.

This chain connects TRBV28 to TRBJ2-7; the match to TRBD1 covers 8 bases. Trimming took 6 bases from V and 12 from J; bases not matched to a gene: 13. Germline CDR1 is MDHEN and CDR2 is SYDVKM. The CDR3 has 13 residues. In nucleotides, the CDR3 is TGTGCCAGCAGCCACAAGGTGGGGACAGGTCTGTACGTC. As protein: CASSHKVGTGLYV.

CDR3 nucleotides: TGTGCCAGCAGCGTCAGGAGGGCAGGGGGAGGCTACACCTTC. This codes for CASSVRRAGGGYTF. This chain connects TRBV9 to TRBJ1-2; 7 nucleotides align to TRBD1. The germline CDR1 and CDR2 sequences are SGDLS and YYNGEE. J was trimmed by 8 bases and V by 2 bases; bases with no gene match: 9. The CDR3 is made up of 14 amino acids. Using reference TRBV9 and TRBJ1-2 for the parts outside the CDR3, the full variable domain is DSGVTQTPKHLITATGQRVTLRCSPRSGDLSVYWYQQSLDQGLQFLIQYYNGEERAKGNILERFSAQQFPDLHSELNLSSLELGDSALYFCASSVRRAGGGYTFGSGTRLTVV.

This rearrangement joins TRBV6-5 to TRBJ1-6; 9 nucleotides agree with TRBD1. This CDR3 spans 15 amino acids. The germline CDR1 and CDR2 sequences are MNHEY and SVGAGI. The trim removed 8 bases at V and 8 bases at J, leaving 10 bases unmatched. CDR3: CASGPTTGGDSPLHF. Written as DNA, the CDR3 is TGTGCCAGCGGTCCAACCACAGGGGGCGATTCACCCCTCCACTTT.

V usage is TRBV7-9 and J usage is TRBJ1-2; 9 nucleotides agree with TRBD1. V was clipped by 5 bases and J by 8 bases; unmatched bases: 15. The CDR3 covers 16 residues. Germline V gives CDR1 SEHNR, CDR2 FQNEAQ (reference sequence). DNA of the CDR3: TGTGCCAGCAGCCCTACCCAACAGGGGGCGGTTCAAGGCTACACCTTC. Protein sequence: CASSPTQQGAVQGYTF.

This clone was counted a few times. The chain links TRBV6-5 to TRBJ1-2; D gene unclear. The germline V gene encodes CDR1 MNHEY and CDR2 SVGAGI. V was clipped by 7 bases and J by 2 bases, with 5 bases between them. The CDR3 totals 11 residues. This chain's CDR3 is CASKSNYGYTF. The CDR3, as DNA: TGTGCCAGCAAGAGCAACTATGGCTACACCTTC.

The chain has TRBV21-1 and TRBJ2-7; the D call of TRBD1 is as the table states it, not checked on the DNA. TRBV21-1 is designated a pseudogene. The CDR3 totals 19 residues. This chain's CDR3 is CASSKAATGGPHPIYEQYV. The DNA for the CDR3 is TGTGCCAGCAGCAAAGCCGCGACAGGGGGACCTCATCCAATATACGAGCAGTACGTC.

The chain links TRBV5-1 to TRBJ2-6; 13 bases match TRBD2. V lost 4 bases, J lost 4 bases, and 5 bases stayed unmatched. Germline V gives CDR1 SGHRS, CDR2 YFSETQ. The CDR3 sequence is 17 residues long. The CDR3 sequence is CASSPSGLAGGANVLTF. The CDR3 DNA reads TGCGCCAGCAGCCCCTCGGGACTAGCGGGGGGGGCCAACGTCCTGACTTTC.